Shown below are 26 T cell receptor beta chains from a single sample sequenced in a study of early T cells in non-severe SARS-CoV-2 infection. Using its own MiXCR run on the 5' RACE reads, TCRdb lists one record per CDR3 protein. The table shows 70,000 or so distinct CDR3 sequences, with roughly an eighth occurring only once. Sequenced material: whole blood. The receptors here all came from an adult who was a healthcare worker with PCR-confirmed SARS-CoV-2 infection or an uninfected control (not recorded which).

The V call is TRBV29-1, the J call TRBJ2-5; D may be TRBD2 (6 bases). The germline CDR1 and CDR2 sequences are SQVTM and ANQGSEA. V lost 7 bases and J lost 5, with 17 bases in between. The CDR3 has 13 amino acids. CDR3 DNA sequence: TGCAGCGGGGATTGGGGACTTGAGGAGACCCAGTACTTC. Translated, it gives CSGDWGLEETQYF.

V and J are TRBV7-3 and TRBJ2-1; 9 bases are shared with TRBD2. The CDR3 runs 15 residues. CDR1 is SGHTA, CDR2 FQGTGA, per germline. V lost 3 bases and J lost 5; bases outside the gene matches: 5. CDR3 loop: CASSFSGGINNEQFF. The CDR3 DNA follows: TGTGCCAGCAGCTTTAGCGGGGGCATAAACAATGAGCAGTTCTTC.

The chain carries TRBV2 and TRBJ2-1; D not certain. The germline V gene encodes CDR1 SNHLY and CDR2 FYNNEI. This CDR3 comprises 13 residues. V was pared by 6 bases and J by 9 bases, with 15 bases between. The CDR3 spells CASRFMTLGEQFF. The DNA of the CDR3 is TGTGCCAGCAGGTTCATGACTCTTGGTGAGCAGTTCTTC.

The chain joins TRBV5-1 to TRBJ1-1; the D gene is possibly TRBD1 (5 bases). The germline V gene has CDR1 SGHRS and CDR2 YFSETQ. The CDR3 runs 14 residues. With 4 bases removed from V and 4 bases from J, the gap between germline ends came to 14 bases. This chain's CDR3 is CASSAGYGSTEAFF. The DNA of the CDR3 is TGCGCCAGCAGCGCAGGGTACGGGAGCACTGAAGCTTTCTTT.

This clonotype came up many times. The chain recombines TRBV6-1 with TRBJ2-3; TRBD2 aligns across 8 bases. The trim removed 4 bases at V and 0 bases at J, leaving 6 bases unmatched. The germline V gene encodes CDR1 MNHNS and CDR2 SASEGT. There are 16 residues in the CDR3. CDR3 DNA: TGTGCCAGCAGTGGGCCACTAGCGGCTAGCACAGATACGCAGTATTTT. As protein: CASSGPLAASTDTQYF.

This clonotype was seen ten or more times. The chain carries TRBV7-9 and TRBJ2-7, with D unclear. V shed 8 bases and J shed 6 bases, with 11 bases lying between them. Germline values: CDR1 SEHNR, CDR2 FQNEAQ (reference sequence). There are 11 residues in the CDR3. CDR3 amino acids: CASAQVVEQYF. The CDR3 coding sequence is TGTGCCAGCGCCCAGGTTGTCGAGCAGTACTTC.

This clonotype has at least ten counts. The rearrangement uses TRBV20-1 and TRBJ2-7; 12 bases match TRBD2. The CDR3 runs to 18 residues. V lost 5 bases, J lost 2 bases, and 16 bases stayed unmatched. Germline V lookup: CDR1 DFQATT, CDR2 SNEGSKA (reference sequence). The CDR3 DNA reads as TGCAGTGCTCAAGGACTAGCGGGGCCTCTGAGTTCCACCTACGAGCAGTACTTC. Translation: CSAQGLAGPLSSTYEQYF.

The chain couples TRBV20-1 to TRBJ2-1; maybe TRBD2 (6 bases). The CDR3 length is 14 residues. Looked up from germline, CDR1 is DFQATT and CDR2 is SNEGSKA (reference sequence). With 7 bases removed from V and 0 bases from J, the gap between germline ends came to 13 bases. CDR3 sequence: CSVPGEGSYNEQFF. DNA for the CDR3: TGCAGTGTCCCGGGAGAAGGCTCCTACAATGAGCAGTTCTTC.

This clonotype was counted between two and nine times. The chain uses TRBV19 and TRBJ1-5; TRBD1 might be the D (6 bases). CDR3 length equals 16 residues. CDR1 LNHDA and CDR2 SQIVND come from the germline V gene (reference sequence). V was clipped by 5 bases and J by 5 bases, with 19 bases between them. CDR3 DNA sequence: TGTGCCAGTAGTCCCGACCTGGGGGGCTTTTATCAGCCCCAGCATTTT. This sequence encodes CASSPDLGGFYQPQHF.

This clonotype has at least ten counts. The V gene is TRBV20-1, the J gene TRBJ2-3; weak D call: TRBD2 (5 bases). This CDR3 region has 13 residues. Looked up from germline, CDR1 is DFQATT and CDR2 is SNEGSKA (reference sequence). Trimming shortened V by 3 bases and J by 1 base, and 8 bases separated the two germline ends. The CDR3 spells CSASGGRTDTQYF. In nucleotides, the CDR3 is TGCAGTGCTAGTGGAGGTCGCACAGATACGCAGTATTTT.

This clonotype was detected only a few times. The chain carries TRBV19 and TRBJ2-3; either TRBD1 or TRBD2 may fit D (6 bases each). The CDR3 is 15 amino acids. V gave up 5 bases and J gave up 9 bases, with 21 bases separating them. In germline, CDR1 is LNHDA, CDR2 SQIVND (reference sequence). CDR3 loop: CASSPVVGGQGTQYF. CDR3 in DNA: TGTGCCAGTAGTCCTGTCGTTGGGGGGCAAGGGACGCAGTATTTT.

This clonotype came up a few times. The chain recombines TRBV19 with TRBJ1-3; D call uncertain. The CDR3 is made up of 14 amino acids. V was trimmed by 5 bases and J by 2 bases, leaving 10 bases between them. Germline-derived CDR1 and CDR2 are LNHDA and SQIVND (reference sequence). CDR3 region: CASSGLNTGNTIYF. The CDR3 DNA follows: TGTGCCAGTAGTGGGCTGAACACTGGAAACACCATATATTTT.

This clonotype was found a few times. This chain joins TRBV12-3 or TRBV12-4 and TRBJ2-5; TRBD2 matches at 9 bases. CDR3 length: 15 residues. J lost 3 bases, V lost 3 bases, and 5 bases had no gene match. The CDR3 here is CASSFGGGDKETQYF. Here the CDR3 DNA reads TGTGCCAGCAGTTTTGGCGGGGGGGATAAAGAGACCCAGTACTTC.

DNA for the CDR3: TGTGCCAGCTCAGACATCCGCAGCGAAGCTTTCTTT. Its translation is CASSDIRSEAFF. The rearrangement joins TRBV28 to TRBJ1-1; unclear D gene. Germline V gene lookup returns CDR1 MDHEN and CDR2 SYDVKM. This CDR3 comprises 12 residues. The V gene lost 8 bases and the J gene lost 8 bases, with 15 bases spanning the gap.

The DNA of the CDR3 is TGTGCCAGTAGTAGTCTGTCCAACACCGGGGAGCTGTTTTTT. The encoded protein is CASSSLSNTGELFF. The chain is built from TRBV19 and TRBJ2-2; D gene ambiguous. CDR3 length: 14 residues. The germline V gene encodes CDR1 LNHDA and CDR2 SQIVND (reference sequence). Trimming removed 4 bases at V and 2 bases at J, with 8 bases between.

The genes are TRBV11-3 and TRBJ2-7; D call uncertain. This CDR3 region has 12 residues. Germline V gives CDR1 SGHNT, CDR2 YENEEA. V gave up 0 bases and J gave up 5 bases, with 5 bases separating them. The CDR3 DNA reads as TGTGCCAGCAGCTTAGAGGCAGACGAGCAGTACTTC. It encodes CASSLEADEQYF.

V usage is TRBV5-5 and J usage is TRBJ1-1; 7 bases are shared with TRBD1. J was trimmed by 1 base and V by 3 bases; bases with no gene match: 12. Looked up from germline, CDR1 is SGHKS and CDR2 is YYEKEE (reference sequence). The CDR3 is 17 residues long. CDR3 in amino acids: CASSWPVRGQANTEAFF. The CDR3 region has the DNA TGTGCCAGCAGCTGGCCCGTAAGGGGGCAGGCGAACACTGAAGCTTTCTTT.

The V call is TRBV3-1, the J call TRBJ2-3; weak D call: TRBD2 (5 bases). The CDR3 extends over 13 amino acids. Germline V CDR1 and CDR2: LGHDT, YNNKEL (reference sequence). With 2 bases removed from V and 4 bases from J, the gap between germline ends came to 7 bases. For the CDR3, the DNA is TGTGCCAGCAGCCAAAGAGGGCCAGATACGCAGTATTTT. Its translation: CASSQRGPDTQYF.

This clonotype was counted between two and nine times. This sequence joins TRBV9 and TRBJ2-2, with 8 positions matching TRBD1. The CDR3 extends over 15 amino acids. CDR1 SGDLS and CDR2 YYNGEE come from the germline V gene. Trimming at V came to 2 bases and at J to 4 bases, leaving 4 bases not matched to a gene. The CDR3 DNA is TGTGCCAGCAGCGTCCTTACAGGGGGCACCGGGGAGCTGTTTTTT. This gives the protein CASSVLTGGTGELFF.

Only a few counts were recorded for this clonotype. V gene TRBV4-1 combines with J gene TRBJ2-7; 9 bases map to TRBD1. This CDR3 is 16 amino acids long. With V trimmed by 1 base and J by 3 bases, 7 bases remained unmatched. The germline gives CDR1 MGHRA, CDR2 YSYEKL. Here the CDR3 reads CASSQVFRDRDYEQYF. DNA for the CDR3: TGCGCCAGCAGCCAAGTCTTCCGGGACAGGGACTACGAGCAGTACTTC.

The chain carries TRBV19 and TRBJ1-2; weak D call: TRBD1 (5 bases). The length of the CDR3 is 15 residues. Germline CDR1 reads LNHDA; CDR2 reads SQIVND (reference sequence). The V end lost 7 bases, the J end lost 7 bases, and 22 bases lay between the germline ends. CDR3 amino acids: CASKADSANLRGYTF. CDR3 DNA: TGTGCCAGTAAGGCCGACAGCGCAAATTTACGTGGCTACACCTTC.

This clonotype was observed at least ten times. The J gene is TRBJ1-2, the V gene TRBV12-3 or TRBV12-4; no clear D. The CDR3 is made up of 11 amino acids. V was shortened by 3 bases and J by 6 bases, with 5 bases between the two germline ends. For the CDR3, the DNA is TGTGCCAGCAGTTTCGCCGATGGCTACACCTTC. It codes for CASSFADGYTF.

This clonotype occurred a few times. This chain uses TRBV6-1 with TRBJ2-7, with 11 bases identical to TRBD1. Germline V gene data show CDR1 as MNHNS and CDR2 as SASEGT. Trimming removed 3 bases from V and 4 bases from J; junction bases left unmatched: 5. The CDR3 is 15 amino acids. The CDR3 nucleotides are TGTGCCAGCAGTGAGGCGGACAGGGGGCCGTACGAGCAGTACTTC. Its translation: CASSEADRGPYEQYF.

This clonotype was seen more than once but under ten times. The chain couples TRBV20-1 to TRBJ2-7, with 9 bases identical to TRBD2. CDR3 length: 15 residues. Germline assignment: CDR1 DFQATT and CDR2 SNEGSKA (reference sequence). Germline trimming cut 1 base from V and 2 bases from J; bases unmatched to any gene: 6. CDR3 DNA sequence: TGCAGTGCTAGAGTCCTAGCGGGGTCCCCCTACGAGCAGTACTTC. The encoded protein is CSARVLAGSPYEQYF.

The V and J genes are TRBV19 and TRBJ1-2, with a weak D call TRBD1 (5 bases). V lost 3 bases and J lost 4, with 15 bases in between. CDR3 size: 15 residues. Germline V gene lookup returns CDR1 LNHDA and CDR2 SQIVND (reference sequence). The CDR3 sequence is CASSIGAGTSYGYTF. The CDR3 DNA sequence: TGTGCCAGTAGTATCGGGGCGGGGACCAGCTATGGCTACACCTTC. Combining the CDR3 with reference TRBV19 and TRBJ1-2 gives the whole variable domain DGGITQSPKYLFRKEGQNVTLSCEQNLNHDAMYWYRQDPGQGLRLIYYSQIVNDFQKGDIAEGYSVSREKKESFPLTVTSAQKNPTAFYLCASSIGAGTSYGYTFGSGTRLTVV.

The sample holds many counts of this clonotype. Here the CDR3 DNA reads TGCAGTGCTAGAGGGGATAGCAATCAGCCCCAGCATTTT. Its translation: CSARGDSNQPQHF. V gene TRBV20-1 combines with J gene TRBJ1-5; D gene uncertain. CDR1 is DFQATT and CDR2 is SNEGSKA in the germline V gene (reference sequence). The CDR3 sequence is 13 residues long. Trimming pared 1 base from V and 0 bases from J, leaving 4 bases between.